The clone carrying this T cell receptor beta chain came up many times. The time point was: after trial treatment. Treatment noted: LDRT plus nivolumab, ipilimumab, low-dose cyclophosphamide and aspirin (RACIN trial). TCR amplification used 20 PCR cycles, a constant-region primer and a V-primer adapter. TCRdb reprocessed the reads via MiXCR and lists one record per CDR3 protein. This table holds roughly 50,000 distinct CDR3 sequences, approximately 33% found once. These data come from a study of low-dose radiotherapy and immunotherapy resistance in tumors. Deletions cut 0 bases from V and 7 bases from J, with 13 bases between. Looked up from germline, CDR1 is MGHRA and CDR2 is YSYEKL. The CDR3 runs 15 residues.

This sequence originates from a male donor with rectosigmoid adenocarcinoma. The sample here was PBMCs, taken after low-dose radiotherapy plus immunotherapy. V usage is TRBV4-1 and J usage is TRBJ1-5; unclear D gene. CDR3 loop: CASSQDLWNSQPQHF. CDR3 coding DNA: TGCGCCAGCAGCCAAGATCTGTGGAATTCCCAGCCCCAGCATTTT.